The rows below give T cell receptor beta chains drawn from one sample of a study of blood T cell repertoires in COVID-19. This table comes from immunoSEQ multiplex PCR, and its TCRdb copy is limited to in-frame clones, with some not included. The data hold tens of thousands of clones, with 90% observed a single time. Specimen: peripheral blood. The receptors stem from a man in his fifties or sixties with acute or convalescent COVID-19. CDR3s include the opening cysteine and the closing phenylalanine or tryptophan. The D gene is left open where the match is weak. Only part of the rows carry a size: once, few, many, or a class if the clone is expanded.

D	size	V	J	CDR3	DNA
TRBD1	-	TRBV2	TRBJ2-1	CASSRQGLREQFF	TGTGCCAGCAGTCGACAGGGTCTGAGGGAGCAGTTCTTC
TRBD1	-	TRBV9	TRBJ1-4	CASSTTGTVSTNEKLFF	TGTGCCAGCAGCACAACCGGGACAGTGTCAACTAATGAAAAACTGTTTTTT
TRBD1	-	TRBV18	TRBJ1-2	CASSPTSTGESGYTF	TGTGCCAGCTCACCAACAAGTACAGGGGAAAGTGGCTACACCTTC
TRBD1	-	TRBV4-2	TRBJ2-1	CASSQAGTGSYNEQFF	TGTGCCAGCAGCCAAGCCGGGACAGGGAGTTACAATGAGCAGTTCTTC
TRBD1	few	TRBV5-4	TRBJ1-1	CASSSGNNRGSMPEAFF	TGTGCCAGCAGCTCGGGTAACAACAGGGGGTCGATGCCTGAAGCTTTCTTT
TRBD2	-	TRBV24-1	TRBJ2-1	CATSDTAGAGNEQFF	TGTGCCACCAGTGATACAGCGGGGGCAGGCAATGAGCAGTTCTTC
TRBD2	-	TRBV30	TRBJ2-1	CAWSSKRGYNEQFF	TGTGCCTGGAGTAGTAAGCGGGGATACAATGAGCAGTTCTTC
TRBD1	-	TRBV11-3	TRBJ2-3	CASIGTGALGDTQYF	TGTGCCAGCATAGGAACAGGGGCTTTGGGAGATACGCAGTATTTT
-	-	TRBV4-3	TRBJ2-1	CASSQGDGGEQFF	TGCGCCAGCAGCCAAGGGGACGGAGGGGAGCAGTTCTTC
-	-	TRBV24-1	TRBJ2-3	CATSDPPTDTQYF	TGTGCCACCAGTGACCCCCCTACAGATACGCAGTATTTT
-	once	TRBV27	TRBJ2-3	CASGHIGTDTQYF	TGTGCCAGCGGGCACATCGGCACAGATACGCAGTATTTT
TRBD2	-	TRBV28	TRBJ2-7	CASRKAGDGYEQYF	TGTGCCAGCAGAAAAGCGGGAGACGGCTACGAGCAGTACTTC
-	-	TRBV11-2	TRBJ2-3	CASSSAQYPQVRF	TGTGCCAGCAGCTCTGCCCAATATCCCCAGGTCCGATTT
TRBD1	once	TRBV5-5	TRBJ2-5	CASSPSTETGAQETQYF	TGTGCCAGCAGCCCTAGTACGGAGACAGGGGCCCAAGAGACCCAGTACTTC
-	-	TRBV27	TRBJ1-2	CASSRGSLWGYTF	TGTGCCAGCAGCCGCGGCAGCCTCTGGGGCTACACCTTC